Below are 25 T cell receptor beta chains sequenced from a single sample in a study of T cell responses to AZD1222 COVID-19 vaccine. Clones were read by immunoSEQ multiplex PCR, and TCRdb kept only the in-frame ones, dropping some. The table has some 70,000 clones, roughly 80% seen once. The sample here was peripheral blood, taken 28 days after the second AZD1222 dose. These receptors all stem from an adult who received the AZD1222 COVID-19 vaccine.

The chain uses TRBV9 and TRBJ1-1, with 9 bases aligning to TRBD1. The CDR3 runs 13 residues. Germline CDR1 SGDLS, CDR2 YYNGEE. V lost 3 bases, J lost 11 bases, and 8 bases stayed unmatched. The CDR3 protein is CASSAGTGFVAFF. The CDR3 nucleotides are TGTGCCAGCAGCGCAGGGACAGGGTTCGTTGCTTTCTTT.

This chain uses TRBV19 with TRBJ2-2; D is perhaps TRBD1 or TRBD2 (6 bases each). The CDR3 spans 15 residues. V gave up 5 bases and J gave up 7 bases, with 17 bases separating them. Looked up from germline, CDR1 is LNHDA and CDR2 is SQIVND (reference sequence). CDR3 in DNA: TGTGCCAGTAGTTTCGGCAGGGGAGGAATCGGGGAGCTGTTTTTT. Encoded protein: CASSFGRGGIGELFF.

The rearrangement joins TRBV6-6 to TRBJ2-1, with D possibly being TRBD1 (6 bases). Trimming pared 5 bases from V and 6 bases from J, leaving 14 bases between. CDR3 length equals 14 residues. Germline assignment: CDR1 MNHNY and CDR2 SVGAGI (reference sequence). CDR3 bases: TGTGCCAGCAGTAGGGGACAAACCCCCAATGAGCAGTTCTTC. Its translation: CASSRGQTPNEQFF.

This chain joins TRBV30 and TRBJ1-4; D gene ambiguous. V gave up 3 bases and J gave up 7 bases, with 21 bases separating them. The CDR3 has 16 amino acids. Per the germline V gene, CDR1 is GTSNPN and CDR2 is SVGIG (reference sequence). The CDR3 is CAWSPSVRRFGEKLFF. DNA of the CDR3: TGTGCCTGGAGCCCCTCCGTCAGGAGGTTTGGTGAAAAACTGTTTTTT. The variable domain in full, with the rest retrieved from reference TRBV30 and TRBJ1-4, is SQTIHQWPATLVQPVGSPLSLECTVEGTSNPNLYWYRQAAGRGLQLLFYSVGIGQISSEVPQNLSASRPQDRQFILSSKKLLLSDSGFYLCAWSPSVRRFGEKLFFGSGTQLSVL.

The V call is TRBV18, the J call TRBJ2-5; the match to TRBD2 covers 7 bases. This CDR3 comprises 15 residues. Germline CDR1 reads KGHSH; CDR2 reads LQKENI. Trimming removed 5 bases from V and 4 bases from J; junction bases left unmatched: 10. In nucleotides, the CDR3 is TGTGCCAGCTCAACCCTGAGGGAGGGCGGAGAGACCCAGTACTTC. Translating gives CASSTLREGGETQYF.

The table lists this clone with a count of one. The CDR3 protein is CASSQEGTVTEAFF. CDR3 sequence (DNA): TGTGCCAGCAGCCAAGAGGGGACGGTGACTGAAGCTTTCTTT. The chain has TRBV3-1 (or the pseudogene TRBV3-2) and TRBJ1-1; TRBD1 is a possible D gene (5 bases). CDR1 and CDR2 (germline): LGHDT, YNNKEL (reference sequence). Trimming took off 0 bases at V and 5 bases at J, with 10 bases between the two ends. The length of the CDR3 is 14 residues.

CDR3 in amino acids: CASSFPGRAEAFF. The CDR3 coding sequence is TGTGCCAGCAGTTTTCCTGGACGCGCTGAAGCTTTCTTT. The chain uses TRBV28 and TRBJ1-1; D ambiguous. Trimming removed 3 bases at V and 6 bases at J, with 11 bases between. This CDR3 comprises 13 residues. Germline V gives CDR1 MDHEN, CDR2 SYDVKM.

The chain has TRBV3-1 (or the pseudogene TRBV3-2) and TRBJ1-3; D remains ambiguous. Germline V CDR1 and CDR2: LGHDT, YNNKEL (reference sequence). Trimming took 4 bases from V and 0 from J, leaving 16 bases between them. This CDR3 region has 17 residues. This CDR3 is CASSLLAGSSSGNTIYF. The CDR3 DNA is TGTGCCAGCAGCCTCCTGGCCGGCTCTAGCTCTGGAAACACCATATATTTT.

The V gene is TRBV7-6, the J gene TRBJ2-2, with 9 nucleotides matching TRBD2. Per the germline V gene, CDR1 is SGHVS and CDR2 is FNYEAQ. V dropped 4 bases and J dropped 2; count of bases not matched to a gene: 5. The CDR3 has 16 amino acids. The CDR3 bases are TGTGCCAGCAGCTCGGGACTAGCAGTTAACACCGGGGAGCTGTTTTTT. This gives the protein CASSSGLAVNTGELFF. The entire variable domain, with the rest obtained from reference TRBV7-6 and TRBJ2-2, is as follows: GAGVSQSPRYKVTKRGQDVALRCDPISGHVSLYWYRQALGQGPEFLTYFNYEAQQDKSGLPNDRFSAERPEGSISTLTIQRTEQRDSAMYRCASSSGLAVNTGELFFGEGSRLTVL.

The chain links TRBV7-3 to TRBJ2-1; 11 nucleotides line up with TRBD2. Germline V lookup: CDR1 SGHTA, CDR2 FQGTGA. The CDR3 covers 15 residues. The V gene end was trimmed by 1 base and the J gene end by 7 bases; junction bases not matched to a gene: 3. The CDR3 reads CASSLKLAGVNEQFF. As DNA, the CDR3 is TGTGCCAGCAGCTTAAAACTAGCGGGGGTAAATGAGCAGTTCTTC.

This rearrangement joins TRBV13 to TRBJ2-7, with 7 nucleotides matching TRBD1. V was pared by 0 bases and J by 4 bases, with 9 bases of the junction left unmatched. The CDR3 has 16 amino acids. The germline CDR1 and CDR2 sequences are PRHDT and FYEKMQ (reference sequence). DNA of the CDR3: TGTGCCAGCAGCTTAGGCCTATTGGGGACAGAGTACGAGCAGTACTTC. Translating it yields CASSLGLLGTEYEQYF.

The chain joins TRBV7-9 to TRBJ1-5, with D tentatively TRBD1 (5 bases). This CDR3 region has 18 residues. V lost 1 base and J lost 0, with 16 bases in between. Germline values: CDR1 SEHNR, CDR2 FQNEAQ (reference sequence). DNA of the CDR3: TGTGCCAGCAGCTTAGATCCCCGGGGACGATATAGCAATCAGCCCCAGCATTTT. This gives the protein CASSLDPRGRYSNQPQHF.

This chain uses TRBV28 with TRBJ1-2; no firm D call. The V gene's germline CDR1 is MDHEN and CDR2 SYDVKM. V was pared by 6 bases and J by 4 bases, with 12 bases between. The CDR3 has 13 residues. The CDR3 DNA reads as TGTGCCAGCAGCCCGACCCACATCTATGGCTACACCTTC. It yields the protein CASSPTHIYGYTF.

The chain recombines TRBV3-1 (or the pseudogene TRBV3-2) with TRBJ1-1, with unresolved D. The germline CDR1 and CDR2 sequences are LGHDT and YNNKEL (reference sequence). Trimming removed 1 base at V and 8 bases at J, with 8 bases between. CDR3 length equals 12 residues. The CDR3 region is CASSQGAREAFF. In nucleotides, the CDR3 is TGTGCCAGCAGCCAAGGGGCCAGGGAAGCTTTCTTT.

The V and J genes are TRBV6-5 and TRBJ2-1, with TRBD2 identical over 12 bases. V shed 5 bases, J shed 8 bases, and the junction held 7 bases outside the gene matches. The CDR3 contains 15 residues. Germline values: CDR1 MNHEY, CDR2 SVGAGI. DNA for the CDR3: TGTGCCAGCAGTCTAGCGGGGGGGAATTCTGATGAGCAGTTCTTC. Protein product: CASSLAGGNSDEQFF.

The chain combines TRBV7-3 with TRBJ2-3, with D perhaps matching TRBD1 (6 bases). The germline V and J ends were trimmed by 5 bases and 2 bases, with 11 bases remaining between them. Germline CDR1 SGHTA, CDR2 FQGTGA. The CDR3 is made up of 14 amino acids. DNA of the CDR3: TGTGCCAGCAGCAGCGGACAGTTCACAGATACGCAGTATTTT. Encoded protein: CASSSGQFTDTQYF. The full variable domain, its missing parts supplied by reference TRBV7-3 and TRBJ2-3, is GAGVSQTPSNKVTEKGKYVELRCDPISGHTALYWYRQSLGQGPEFLIYFQGTGAADDSGLPNDRFFAVRPEGSVSTLKIQRTERGDSAVYLCASSSGQFTDTQYFGPGTRLTVL.

The chain couples TRBV5-1 to TRBJ2-7, with 11 bases lining up with TRBD1. The ends lost 2 bases at V and 3 bases at J; junction bases unmatched: 4. This CDR3 comprises 15 residues. Germline V CDR1 and CDR2: SGHRS, YFSETQ. The CDR3 loop reads CASSFGQGAYYEQYF. The CDR3 DNA reads TGCGCCAGCAGCTTTGGACAGGGGGCTTACTACGAGCAGTACTTC.

The gene calls are TRBV18 and TRBJ1-2; no clear D gene. With 0 bases removed from V and 8 bases from J, the gap between germline ends came to 13 bases. This CDR3 is built from 14 residues. Germline CDR1 and CDR2: KGHSH and LQKENI. CDR3 protein: CASSPPTVFEGYTF. The CDR3, as DNA: TGTGCCAGCTCACCACCTACCGTTTTTGAGGGCTACACCTTC.

V and J are TRBV19 and TRBJ1-4; D gene unclear. Germline V gene sequence: CDR1 LNHDA, CDR2 SQIVND (reference sequence). This CDR3 has 14 residues. Deletions cut 6 bases from V and 7 bases from J, with 15 bases between. CDR3 sequence reads: CASSLDGRFEKLFF. The CDR3 bases are TGTGCCAGTAGCTTGGACGGTCGCTTTGAAAAACTGTTTTTT.

This clone has more than one count but fewer than ten. This sequence joins TRBV9 and TRBJ1-3, with D perhaps TRBD1 (5 bases). V lost 0 bases and J lost 2, with 9 bases in between. CDR1 and CDR2 (germline): SGDLS, YYNGEE. The CDR3 has 15 residues. The CDR3 reads CASSVAWGAGNTIYF. The CDR3 region has the DNA TGTGCCAGCAGCGTAGCTTGGGGGGCTGGAAACACCATATATTTT.

The gene calls are TRBV19 and TRBJ2-1, with 9 bases matching TRBD1. The CDR3 is 15 amino acids. The germline gives CDR1 LNHDA, CDR2 SQIVND (reference sequence). V trimming: 6 bases; J trimming: 7 bases; junction bases outside the gene matches: 10. CDR3 sequence: CASRKPGQGWNEQFF. The DNA of the CDR3 is TGTGCCAGTAGAAAACCGGGACAGGGCTGGAATGAGCAGTTCTTC.

The chain employs TRBV6-1 and TRBJ1-5; unclear D gene. The CDR3 is 15 residues long. CDR1 is MNHNS and CDR2 is SASEGT in the germline V gene. With 2 bases removed from V and 1 base from J, the gap between germline ends came to 9 bases. The CDR3: CASSELRQSNQPQHF. The CDR3, as DNA: TGTGCCAGCAGTGAATTGCGCCAGAGCAATCAGCCCCAGCATTTT.

This rearrangement joins TRBV30 to TRBJ1-1; perhaps TRBD1 as D (5 bases). The CDR3 covers 19 residues. V was clipped by 0 bases and J by 0 bases, with 23 bases between them. CDR1 GTSNPN and CDR2 SVGIG come from the germline V gene (reference sequence). The chain's CDR3 is CAWSVGVGGPNGMNTEAFF. The CDR3 DNA reads TGTGCCTGGAGTGTAGGGGTTGGAGGGCCAAATGGAATGAACACTGAAGCTTTCTTT.

This clone was found once. J is TRBJ2-7 and V is TRBV7-3; D is perhaps TRBD1 (6 bases). Germline values: CDR1 SGHTA, CDR2 FQGTGA. V lost 5 bases and J lost 7, with 9 bases in between. The CDR3 is 11 amino acids. Here the CDR3 DNA reads TGTGCCAGCAGCGAGGGGGTGGAGCAGTACTTC. It codes for CASSEGVEQYF.

The V and J genes are TRBV7-9 and TRBJ2-6, with 11 nucleotides matching TRBD1. Germline CDR1 reads SEHNR; CDR2 reads FQNEAQ (reference sequence). V trimming: 5 bases; J trimming: 3 bases; junction bases outside the gene matches: 9. This CDR3 is built from 18 residues. The CDR3 nucleotides read TGTGCCAGCAGCCAGCGTGGGACAGGGGGTGATGGGGCCAACGTCCTGACTTTC. It specifies CASSQRGTGGDGANVLTF.